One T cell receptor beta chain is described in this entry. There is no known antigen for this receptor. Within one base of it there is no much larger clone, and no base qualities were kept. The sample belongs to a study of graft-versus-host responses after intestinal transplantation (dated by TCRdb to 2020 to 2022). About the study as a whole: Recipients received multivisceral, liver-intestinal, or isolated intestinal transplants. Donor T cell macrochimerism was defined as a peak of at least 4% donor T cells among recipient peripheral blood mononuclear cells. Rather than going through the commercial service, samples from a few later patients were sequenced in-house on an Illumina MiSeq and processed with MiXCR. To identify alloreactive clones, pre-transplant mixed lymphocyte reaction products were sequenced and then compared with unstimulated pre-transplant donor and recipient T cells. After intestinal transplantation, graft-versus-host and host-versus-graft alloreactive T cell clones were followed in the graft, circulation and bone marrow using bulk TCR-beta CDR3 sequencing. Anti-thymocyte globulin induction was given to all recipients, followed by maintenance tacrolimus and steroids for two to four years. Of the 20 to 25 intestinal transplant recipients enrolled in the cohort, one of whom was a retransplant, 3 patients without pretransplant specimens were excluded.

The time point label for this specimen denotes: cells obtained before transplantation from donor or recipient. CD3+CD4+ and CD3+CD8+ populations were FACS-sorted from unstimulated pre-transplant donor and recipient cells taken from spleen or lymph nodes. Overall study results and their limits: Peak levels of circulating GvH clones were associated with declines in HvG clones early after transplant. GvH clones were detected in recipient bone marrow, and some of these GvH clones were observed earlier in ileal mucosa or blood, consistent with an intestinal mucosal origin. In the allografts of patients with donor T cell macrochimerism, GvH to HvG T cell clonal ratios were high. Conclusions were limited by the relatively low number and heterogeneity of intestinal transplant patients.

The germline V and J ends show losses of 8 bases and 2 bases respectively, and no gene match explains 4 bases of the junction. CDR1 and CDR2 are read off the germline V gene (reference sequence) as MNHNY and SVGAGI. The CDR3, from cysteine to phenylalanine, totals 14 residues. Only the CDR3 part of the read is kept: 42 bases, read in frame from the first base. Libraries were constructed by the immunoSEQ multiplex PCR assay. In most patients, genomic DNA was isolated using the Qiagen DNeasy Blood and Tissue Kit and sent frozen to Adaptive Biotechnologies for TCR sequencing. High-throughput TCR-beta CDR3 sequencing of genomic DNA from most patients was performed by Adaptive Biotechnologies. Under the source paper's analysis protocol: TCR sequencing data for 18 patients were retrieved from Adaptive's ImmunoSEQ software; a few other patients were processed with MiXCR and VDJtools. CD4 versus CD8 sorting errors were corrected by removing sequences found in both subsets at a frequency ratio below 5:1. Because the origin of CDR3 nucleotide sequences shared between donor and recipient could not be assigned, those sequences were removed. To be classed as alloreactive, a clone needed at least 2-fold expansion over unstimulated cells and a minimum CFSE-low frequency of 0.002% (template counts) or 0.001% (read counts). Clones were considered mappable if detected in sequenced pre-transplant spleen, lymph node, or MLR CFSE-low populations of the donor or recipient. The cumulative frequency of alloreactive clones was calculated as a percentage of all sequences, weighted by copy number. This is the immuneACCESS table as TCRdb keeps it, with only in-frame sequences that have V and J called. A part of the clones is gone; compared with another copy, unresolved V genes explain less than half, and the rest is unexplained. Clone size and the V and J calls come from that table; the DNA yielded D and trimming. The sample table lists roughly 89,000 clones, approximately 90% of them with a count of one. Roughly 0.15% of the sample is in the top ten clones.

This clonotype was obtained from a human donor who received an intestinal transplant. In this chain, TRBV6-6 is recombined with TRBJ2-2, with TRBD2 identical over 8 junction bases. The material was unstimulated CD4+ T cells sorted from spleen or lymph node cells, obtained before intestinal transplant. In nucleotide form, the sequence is TGTGCCAGCCGGAGCGGGGGTAACACCGGGGAGCTGTTTTTT. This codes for CASRSGGNTGELFF.